This TCR beta chain originates from a study of Graves' ophthalmopathy and Graves' hyperthyroidism. Background on the study: The blood sample was drawn at first diagnosis and before any treatment.

The study amplified TCR beta CDR3 regions using RNA transcripts. First-round RT-PCR relied on HTBI primers, and a second-round multiplex PCR came next. MiXCR, run by TCRdb on the multiplex PCR reads, gives a single entry per CDR3 protein. The repertoire holds approximately 480,000 distinct CDR3 sequences, approximately 14% seen once, with roughly 9.8% in the top ten. Each diagnosis was determined on the basis of clinical symptoms, serum thyroxine, TRAb, thyroid ultrasound and orbital computed tomography. Per germline, CDR1 SQVTM and CDR2 ANQGSEA. The CDR3 contains 15 residues. V shed 3 bases, J shed 0 bases, and the junction held 8 bases outside the gene matches. This clonotype was observed many times.

This sequence originates from a woman aged 25 to 39 with Graves' ophthalmopathy. Input material: blood. This rearrangement joins TRBV29-1 to TRBJ2-7, with 7 bases matching TRBD1. CDR3 region: CSVEEKGTVSYEQYF. The CDR3 DNA reads as TGCAGCGTTGAGGAGAAAGGGACAGTCTCCTACGAGCAGTACTTC.